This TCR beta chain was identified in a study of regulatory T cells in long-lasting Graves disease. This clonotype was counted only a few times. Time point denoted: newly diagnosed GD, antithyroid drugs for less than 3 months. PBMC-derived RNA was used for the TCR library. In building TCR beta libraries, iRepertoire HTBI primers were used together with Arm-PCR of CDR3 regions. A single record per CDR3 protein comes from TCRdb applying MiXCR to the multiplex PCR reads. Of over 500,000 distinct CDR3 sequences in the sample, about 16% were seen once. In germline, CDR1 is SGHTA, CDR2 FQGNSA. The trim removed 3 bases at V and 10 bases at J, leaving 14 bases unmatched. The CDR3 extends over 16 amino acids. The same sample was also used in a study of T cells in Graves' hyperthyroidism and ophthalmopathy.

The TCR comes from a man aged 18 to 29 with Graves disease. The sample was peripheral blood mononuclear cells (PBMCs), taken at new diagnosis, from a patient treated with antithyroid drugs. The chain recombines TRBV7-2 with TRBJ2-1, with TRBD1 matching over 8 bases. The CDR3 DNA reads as TGTGCCAGCAGCTTGGTTTGGACAGGGAATTCACGGGAGCAGTTCTTC. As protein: CASSLVWTGNSREQFF.